This entry lists 32 T cell receptor beta chains sequenced from one sample in a study of B cell selection in AIRE deficiency. Conventional CD4 T cells were sorted as CD4+CD127+ cells. Libraries were prepared by immunoSEQ multiplex PCR; TCRdb keeps only in-frame clonotypes and omits some of them. The sample has roughly 25,000 clones; approximately 96% are singletons. What was sequenced was CD4+CD127+ conventional T cells sorted from PBMCs. These receptors all stem from a human donor in good health.

The sample holds one count of this clone. This chain links TRBV2 with TRBJ1-6; 10 bases are shared with TRBD1. This CDR3 is 17 amino acids long. The trim removed 8 bases at V and 0 bases at J, leaving 7 bases unmatched. Germline values: CDR1 SNHLY, CDR2 FYNNEI. Here the CDR3 reads CASYEDRGSSYNSPLHF. CDR3 nucleotides: TGTGCCAGCTATGAGGACAGGGGGAGCTCCTATAATTCACCCCTCCACTTT.

This rearrangement joins TRBV19 to TRBJ2-1, with D possibly matching TRBD1 (5 bases). The germline V and J ends were trimmed by 3 bases and 0 bases, with 9 bases remaining between them. The CDR3 is 15 amino acids. CDR1 and CDR2 from the germline V gene are LNHDA and SQIVND (reference sequence). CDR3 sequence reads: CASSISGLSYNEQFF. DNA of the CDR3: TGTGCCAGTAGTATCTCAGGGCTCTCCTACAATGAGCAGTTCTTC. The full variable domain, its missing parts supplied by reference TRBV19 and TRBJ2-1, is DGGITQSPKYLFRKEGQNVTLSCEQNLNHDAMYWYRQDPGQGLRLIYYSQIVNDFQKGDIAEGYSVSREKKESFPLTVTSAQKNPTAFYLCASSISGLSYNEQFFGPGTRLTVL.

This sequence joins TRBV7-9 and TRBJ1-4, with D possibly matching TRBD1 (6 bases). V was pared by 0 bases and J by 7 bases, with 12 bases between. This CDR3 spans 15 amino acids. Germline V gene lookup returns CDR1 SEHNR and CDR2 FQNEAQ (reference sequence). The CDR3 coding sequence is TGTGCCAGCAGCTTAGCACAGGGTTCTAGTGAAAAACTGTTTTTT. Its translation: CASSLAQGSSEKLFF.

The chain employs TRBV10-3 and TRBJ1-1; D call uncertain. The CDR3 spans 12 residues. V lost 3 bases and J lost 9, with 11 bases in between. In germline, CDR1 is ENHRY, CDR2 SYGVKD. CDR3 sequence reads: CAISDRDGQAFF. In DNA form, the CDR3 reads TGTGCCATCAGTGATAGGGATGGTCAAGCTTTCTTT.

V gene TRBV7-9 combines with J gene TRBJ2-5; TRBD1 agrees at 7 bases. The germline V gene has CDR1 SEHNR and CDR2 FQNEAQ (reference sequence). The CDR3 is made up of 14 amino acids. V lost 2 bases to trimming and J lost 2 bases; unmatched junction nucleotides: 2. CDR3 sequence: CASSLWTGQETQYF. The CDR3 DNA is TGTGCCAGCAGCTTATGGACAGGACAAGAGACCCAGTACTTC.

This clone was detected once. V gene TRBV19 combines with J gene TRBJ2-7, with TRBD2 matching over 11 bases. This CDR3 has 13 residues. The V gene's germline CDR1 is LNHDA and CDR2 SQIVND (reference sequence). V was pared by 5 bases and J by 5 bases, with 2 bases of the junction left unmatched. This CDR3 is CASSSSGRNEQYF. CDR3 in DNA: TGTGCCAGTAGTTCTAGCGGGAGGAACGAGCAGTACTTC.

This chain links TRBV5-5 with TRBJ2-3; 12 bases are a match to TRBD2. CDR3 size: 18 residues. Germline CDR1 reads SGHKS; CDR2 reads YYEKEE (reference sequence). The J segment lost 2 bases and the V segment lost 4 bases, leaving 11 bases of the junction unmatched. CDR3: CASSRTSGTTAPTDTQYF. CDR3 DNA sequence: TGTGCCAGCAGCCGGACTAGCGGGACTACGGCCCCCACAGATACGCAGTATTTT.

The genes are TRBV7-9 and TRBJ2-4; the match to TRBD1 covers 7 bases. V gave up 1 base and J gave up 2 bases; unmatched junction bases: 5. Germline loops: CDR1 SEHNR, CDR2 FQNEAQ (reference sequence). The CDR3 covers 16 residues. CDR3 residues: CASSLGGGAPKNIQYF. In DNA, the CDR3 is TGTGCCAGCAGCTTAGGAGGGGGCGCGCCCAAAAACATTCAGTACTTC.

Only one count was recorded for this clone. The gene calls are TRBV6-5 and TRBJ1-1, with 7 bases matching TRBD1. The CDR3 covers 15 residues. V dropped 4 bases and J dropped 3; count of bases not matched to a gene: 8. Germline-derived CDR1 and CDR2 are MNHEY and SVGAGI. CDR3 in amino acids: CASSLTYRGDTEAFF. CDR3 sequence (DNA): TGTGCCAGCAGTTTAACATACAGGGGCGACACTGAAGCTTTCTTT.

This sequence joins TRBV28 and TRBJ1-6; a weak D match, TRBD1 (5 bases). V lost 4 bases to trimming and J lost 7 bases, with 20 bases between them. Germline CDR1 MDHEN, CDR2 SYDVKM. The length of the CDR3 is 17 residues. In nucleotides, the CDR3 is TGTGCCAGCAGTTCGGGACTACGATCCCGTCCCAATTCACCCCTCCACTTT. Residues: CASSSGLRSRPNSPLHF.

This chain joins TRBV28 and TRBJ2-7; TRBD2 agrees at 7 bases. Germline CDR1 reads MDHEN; CDR2 reads SYDVKM. Germline trimming cut 5 bases from V and 0 bases from J; bases unmatched to any gene: 10. The CDR3 contains 16 residues. CDR3 coding DNA: TGTGCCAGCAGTATGGTAGGTAGCGGGTACTCCTACGAGCAGTACTTC. This codes for CASSMVGSGYSYEQYF.

This chain connects TRBV6-1 to TRBJ2-1; 8 bases fit TRBD2. From germline, CDR1 is MNHNS and CDR2 SASEGT. The CDR3 totals 15 residues. The J segment lost 8 bases and the V segment lost 4 bases, leaving 10 bases of the junction unmatched. In DNA form, the CDR3 reads TGTGCCAGCAGTGCTTTAGCGGGACGAGCGGATGAGCAGTTCTTC. Amino acids: CASSALAGRADEQFF.

The rearrangement joins TRBV2 to TRBJ2-1; TRBD2 matches 11 bases. The CDR3 loop spans 15 amino acids. With 7 bases clipped from V and 7 bases from J, the junction kept 9 bases outside the gene matches. Germline CDR1 is SNHLY and CDR2 is FYNNEI. This CDR3 reads CASKSLAGGRNEQFF. The CDR3 coding sequence is TGTGCCAGCAAATCCTTAGCGGGAGGGCGAAATGAGCAGTTCTTC.

A remark on this clone: A read error may produce the germline difference seen at one junction end. J is TRBJ2-2 and V is TRBV15; D might be TRBD2 (5 bases). The CDR3 covers 12 residues. Germline V gene lookup returns CDR1 LNHNV and CDR2 YYDKDF (reference sequence). The CDR3: CATSREVRGAVF. The CDR3 DNA follows: TGTGCCACCAGCAGAGAAGTCCGGGGAGCTGTTTTT.

This chain connects TRBV19 to TRBJ2-7; 7 nucleotides match TRBD2. The J segment lost 0 bases and the V segment lost 5 bases, leaving 16 bases of the junction unmatched. CDR1 and CDR2 from the germline V gene are LNHDA and SQIVND (reference sequence). The CDR3 consists of 18 residues. CDR3 in DNA: TGTGCCAGTAGTTCCGCGGGGGACCCCTTAATACCCTCCTACGAGCAGTACTTC. Amino acid sequence: CASSSAGDPLIPSYEQYF.

The chain uses TRBV18 and TRBJ2-7; D is possibly TRBD1 or TRBD2 (5 bases each). V lost 3 bases to trimming and J lost 1 base, with 13 bases between them. Germline V gives CDR1 KGHSH, CDR2 LQKENI. The CDR3 sequence is 15 residues long. Written as DNA, the CDR3 is TGTGCCAGCTCACCCGGGGACGGGAAATCCTACGAGCAGTACTTC. This translates into CASSPGDGKSYEQYF.

The V gene is TRBV20-1, the J gene TRBJ1-1; D gene ambiguous. Germline values: CDR1 DFQATT, CDR2 SNEGSKA (reference sequence). This CDR3 has 11 amino acids. Trimming left V 0 bases short and J 10 bases short, with 9 bases between. This chain's CDR3 is CSARDGVGAFF. The CDR3, as DNA: TGCAGTGCTAGAGATGGGGTAGGAGCTTTCTTT.

The V call is TRBV4-1, the J call TRBJ1-5; D not certain. Germline-derived CDR1 and CDR2 are MGHRA and YSYEKL. The CDR3 is 14 residues long. The germline V and J ends were trimmed by 4 bases and 6 bases, with 13 bases remaining between them. In DNA form, the CDR3 reads TGCGCCAGCAGCCCCGAGGGAGGGAGTCAGCCCCAGCATTTT. The encoded protein is CASSPEGGSQPQHF.

The chain has TRBV30 and TRBJ1-2; possible D gene TRBD1, 5 bases. Germline V gene sequence: CDR1 GTSNPN, CDR2 SVGIG (reference sequence). V was pared by 0 bases and J by 6 bases, with 11 bases between. CDR3 size: 13 residues. CDR3: CAWSVGAGHGYTF. The CDR3 nucleotides are TGTGCCTGGAGTGTAGGGGCAGGGCATGGCTACACCTTC.

J is TRBJ2-5 and V is TRBV5-1, with 12 nucleotides matching TRBD2. The CDR3 covers 15 residues. Germline lookup yields CDR1 SGHRS and CDR2 YFSETQ. With V trimmed by 5 bases and J by 5 bases, 7 bases remained unmatched. CDR3 sequence reads: CASRKLAGGEETQYF. The CDR3, as DNA: TGCGCCAGCAGAAAACTAGCGGGAGGCGAGGAGACCCAGTACTTC.

The chain recombines TRBV5-1 with TRBJ2-7; tentative D call: TRBD1 (6 bases). Germline V gene lookup returns CDR1 SGHRS and CDR2 YFSETQ. The V and J ends lost 7 bases and 2 bases respectively, with 16 bases between them. The CDR3 runs to 14 residues. This chain's CDR3 is CASRTQGSAYEQYF. As DNA, the CDR3 is TGCGCCAGCCGGACGCAGGGGTCAGCCTACGAGCAGTACTTC.

The genes are TRBV7-3 and TRBJ2-5, with 8 bases matching TRBD1. The CDR3 consists of 15 residues. Germline loops: CDR1 SGHTA, CDR2 FQGTGA. The J segment lost 5 bases and the V segment lost 5 bases, leaving 10 bases of the junction unmatched. As DNA, the CDR3 is TGTGCCAGCAGCCTAGGACAGGGAGGAGAGGAGACCCAGTACTTC. Its protein product is CASSLGQGGEETQYF. Filled out from reference TRBV7-3 and TRBJ2-5, the complete variable domain reads GAGVSQTPSNKVTEKGKYVELRCDPISGHTALYWYRQSLGQGPEFLIYFQGTGAADDSGLPNDRFFAVRPEGSVSTLKIQRTERGDSAVYLCASSLGQGGEETQYFGPGTRLLVL.

The V call is TRBV4-1, the J call TRBJ2-3; 14 bases agree with TRBD2. Germline assignment: CDR1 MGHRA and CDR2 YSYEKL. V dropped 4 bases and J dropped 10; count of bases not matched to a gene: 7. The CDR3 sequence is 15 residues long. CDR3: CASSRGTSGSNAQYF. DNA for the CDR3: TGCGCCAGCAGCCGGGGGACTAGCGGGAGTAACGCGCAGTATTTT.

The rearrangement uses TRBV5-4 and TRBJ2-3; D is ambiguous. Germline V gene sequence: CDR1 SGHNT, CDR2 YYREEE (reference sequence). The CDR3 loop spans 13 amino acids. V was trimmed by 10 bases and J by 3 bases, leaving 15 bases between them. As DNA, the CDR3 is TGTGCCGTAGGTACGGCGGTAACAGATACGCAGTATTTT. Encoded protein: CAVGTAVTDTQYF. Full variable domain (remainder filled in from reference TRBV5-4 and TRBJ2-3): ETGVTQSPTHLIKTRGQQVTLRCSSQSGHNTVSWYQQALGQGPQFIFQYYREEENGRGNFPPRFSGLQFPNYSSELNVNALELDDSALYLCAVGTAVTDTQYFGPGTRLTVL.

This clone was recorded only once. This CDR3 reads CASRARTSGSFPYF. CDR3 DNA sequence: TGTGCCAGCAGAGCCCGGACTAGCGGGAGTTTCCCGTACTTC. The J gene is TRBJ2-7, the V gene TRBV28; 13 bases fit TRBD2. The germline V gene has CDR1 MDHEN and CDR2 SYDVKM. The CDR3 contains 14 residues. V lost 6 bases, J lost 12 bases, and 11 bases stayed unmatched. The whole variable domain, remainder taken from reference TRBV28 and TRBJ2-7, is DVKVTQSSRYLVKRTGEKVFLECVQDMDHENMFWYRQDPGLGLRLIYFSYDVKMKEKGDIPEGYSVSREKKERFSLILESASTNQTSMYLCASRARTSGSFPYFGPGTRLTVT.

Here the CDR3 reads CASSLMRQLYEQYF. The CDR3 DNA reads as TGTGCCAGCAGCTTGATGAGACAGTTATACGAGCAGTACTTC. The V call is TRBV5-6, the J call TRBJ2-7, with D possibly TRBD1 on 5 matching bases. Germline V gene lookup returns CDR1 SGHDT and CDR2 YYEEEE. The CDR3 totals 14 residues. V was trimmed by 1 base and J by 4 bases, leaving 12 bases between them.

The rearrangement links TRBV28 to TRBJ1-1; D may be TRBD1 (6 bases). V lost 2 bases to trimming and J lost 3 bases, with 13 bases between them. The CDR3 sequence is 15 residues long. Per the germline V gene, CDR1 is MDHEN and CDR2 is SYDVKM. The CDR3 sequence is CASSLRGAGDTEAFF. Here the CDR3 DNA reads TGTGCCAGCAGTTTACGGGGGGCCGGGGACACTGAAGCTTTCTTT.

V gene TRBV4-2 combines with J gene TRBJ2-7; the match to TRBD2 covers 10 bases. V gave up 0 bases and J gave up 13 bases; unmatched junction bases: 6. Per the germline V gene, CDR1 is LGHNA and CDR2 is YNFKEQ. The CDR3 contains 13 residues. As DNA, the CDR3 is TGTGCCAGCAGCCAAGAGCTAGCGGGAGAAGGATACTTC. Translating gives CASSQELAGEGYF.

The gene calls are TRBV7-3 and TRBJ1-4, with 7 bases aligning to TRBD1. CDR3 length: 15 residues. Germline loops: CDR1 SGHTA, CDR2 FQGTGA. J gave up 5 bases and V 5 bases, and 8 bases lay outside the gene matches. CDR3: CASSARQGPNEKLFF. DNA for the CDR3: TGTGCCAGCAGCGCAAGACAGGGTCCCAATGAAAAACTGTTTTTT. The full variable domain, with the rest looked up from reference TRBV7-3 and TRBJ1-4, is GAGVSQTPSNKVTEKGKYVELRCDPISGHTALYWYRQSLGQGPEFLIYFQGTGAADDSGLPNDRFFAVRPEGSVSTLKIQRTERGDSAVYLCASSARQGPNEKLFFGSGTQLSVL.

The chain recombines TRBV7-3 with TRBJ2-7, with D uncertain. Between the trimmed V and J ends, which lost 2 bases and 6 bases, there was a span of 14 bases. Germline lookup yields CDR1 SGHTA and CDR2 FQGTGA. The CDR3 loop spans 14 amino acids. The DNA of the CDR3 is TGTGCCAGCAGCTTAGGGGTGTCTACCGGCGAGCAGTACTTC. This codes for CASSLGVSTGEQYF.

V gene TRBV30 combines with J gene TRBJ2-5; 7 nucleotides align to TRBD2. J lost 1 base, V lost 2 bases, and 10 bases had no gene match. CDR1 and CDR2 from the germline V gene are GTSNPN and SVGIG (reference sequence). This CDR3 has 16 amino acids. The CDR3 sequence is CAWSKARLAGQETQYF. Here the CDR3 DNA reads TGTGCCTGGAGTAAGGCGCGATTAGCGGGCCAAGAGACCCAGTACTTC.

This clone was seen once. The chain combines TRBV4-1 with TRBJ2-7; D is tentatively TRBD1 or TRBD2 (7 bases each). V was cut by 0 bases and J by 3 bases, with 15 bases left in between. Germline CDR1 reads MGHRA; CDR2 reads YSYEKL. The CDR3 is 16 residues long. CDR3 residues: CASSQEGGTADYEQYF. CDR3 coding DNA: TGCGCCAGCAGCCAAGAGGGGGGGACAGCGGACTACGAGCAGTACTTC.